The 32 T cell receptor beta chains below all came from one sample that was sequenced in a study of cytomegalovirus exposure and HLA in healthy donors. With 60 Vbeta and 13 Jbeta primers, the PCR was carried out. Sequencing used immunoSEQ multiplex PCR; TCRdb keeps in-frame clones, though not all of them. Of approximately 110,000 clones in the sample, 75% to 85% were seen once. Sequencing was carried out using PBMCs. Source of these receptors: a young woman in good health and CMV-seropositive.

The rearrangement joins TRBV7-9 to TRBJ1-4; tentatively, D is TRBD1 (6 bases). Looked up from germline, CDR1 is SEHNR and CDR2 is FQNEAQ (reference sequence). Trimming removed 5 bases from V and 3 bases from J, with 16 bases in between. This CDR3 is built from 16 residues. CDR3 sequence (DNA): TGTGCCAGCAGCCGTGGGGGCTACCGGGCTAATGAAAAACTGTTTTTT. Translating it yields CASSRGGYRANEKLFF.

The CDR3 region has the DNA TGCGCCAGCAGCCAAGATCGGAACAGAAACACTGAAGCTTTCTTT. Amino acids: CASSQDRNRNTEAFF. The gene calls are TRBV4-1 and TRBJ1-1; unclear D gene. The germline V and J ends were trimmed by 0 bases and 2 bases, with 10 bases remaining between them. The length of the CDR3 is 15 residues. CDR1 MGHRA and CDR2 YSYEKL come from the germline V gene.

This chain uses TRBV7-9 with TRBJ2-3; perhaps TRBD1 as D (5 bases). V dropped 1 base and J dropped 2 bases, with 16 bases sitting between them. Germline loops: CDR1 SEHNR, CDR2 FQNEAQ (reference sequence). The CDR3 spans 17 residues. CDR3 in DNA: TGTGCCAGCAGCTTAGGGGGCAGGGTTTTCTCCACAGATACGCAGTATTTT. It yields the protein CASSLGGRVFSTDTQYF.

The CDR3 sequence: CASSLVFPGRGTGELFF. The CDR3 nucleotides read TGTGCCAGCAGCTTAGTGTTCCCCGGGAGGGGCACCGGGGAGCTGTTTTTT. V and J are TRBV11-2 and TRBJ2-2; 8 bases fit TRBD2. V lost 1 base, J lost 4 bases, and 8 bases stayed unmatched. The CDR3 contains 17 residues. The germline gives CDR1 SGHAT, CDR2 FQNNGV.

The genes are TRBV19 and TRBJ2-7; TRBD1 might be the D (6 bases). V was clipped by 5 bases and J by 2 bases, with 22 bases between them. There are 17 residues in the CDR3. Germline V gives CDR1 LNHDA, CDR2 SQIVND (reference sequence). CDR3 coding DNA: TGTGCCAGTAGTGCCTCCCCCTTGGGGCAGGGGACCTACGAGCAGTACTTC. This codes for CASSASPLGQGTYEQYF. The full variable domain, in which reference TRBV19 and TRBJ2-7 provide the parts outside the CDR3, is DGGITQSPKYLFRKEGQNVTLSCEQNLNHDAMYWYRQDPGQGLRLIYYSQIVNDFQKGDIAEGYSVSREKKESFPLTVTSAQKNPTAFYLCASSASPLGQGTYEQYFGPGTRLTVT.

This chain uses TRBV23-1 with TRBJ2-7; 10 bases are shared with TRBD1. TRBV23-1 is reported as an ORF; its role is uncertain. The CDR3 totals 17 residues. With 5 bases clipped from V and 7 bases from J, the junction kept 17 bases outside the gene matches. CDR3 amino acids: CASSWGFSTGGPGEQYF. As DNA, the CDR3 is TGCGCCAGCAGTTGGGGCTTTTCGACAGGGGGCCCTGGTGAGCAGTACTTC.

This clone was counted a few times. The chain combines TRBV5-1 with TRBJ2-5, with D uncertain. Trimming removed 7 bases from V and 5 bases from J, with 12 bases in between. This CDR3 spans 12 amino acids. From germline, CDR1 is SGHRS and CDR2 YFSETQ. CDR3 coding DNA: TGCGCCAGCGCCGCCGGAGTTGAGACCCAGTACTTC. Translating it yields CASAAGVETQYF. Full variable domain (outside the CDR3, taken from reference TRBV5-1 and TRBJ2-5): KAGVTQTPRYLIKTRGQQVTLSCSPISGHRSVSWYQQTPGQGLQFLFEYFSETQRNKGNFPGRFSGRQFSNSRSEMNVSTLELGDSALYLCASAAGVETQYFGPGTRLLVL.

V gene TRBV5-1 combines with J gene TRBJ2-5; 9 nucleotides align to TRBD2. Germline V gives CDR1 SGHRS, CDR2 YFSETQ. The length of the CDR3 is 13 residues. After removal of 7 bases from V and 2 bases from J, the junction contained 3 bases not matched to a gene. The CDR3 DNA reads as TGCGCCAGCGCGGGAGGGCCACAAGAGACCCAGTACTTC. Protein sequence: CASAGGPQETQYF.

This clone showed up just a few times. The chain combines TRBV5-6 with TRBJ2-7, with unresolved D. V gave up 0 bases and J gave up 3 bases, with 10 bases separating them. The V gene's germline CDR1 is SGHDT and CDR2 YYEEEE. This CDR3 is built from 14 residues. As DNA, the CDR3 is TGTGCCAGCAGCTTGGCTGGCGGTGGCTACGAGCAGTACTTC. Translating gives CASSLAGGGYEQYF.

This chain links TRBV27 with TRBJ1-1; 7 bases line up with TRBD1. This CDR3 contains 16 residues. Trimming took 3 bases from V and 3 from J; bases not matched to a gene: 10. Per germline, CDR1 MNHEY and CDR2 SMNVEV (reference sequence). The CDR3 DNA sequence: TGTGCCAGCAGTTTCAGGGGGACCGAAAGGGACACTGAAGCTTTCTTT. As protein: CASSFRGTERDTEAFF.

In this sample, this clone turned up a few times. The chain combines TRBV6-5 with TRBJ1-1, with D possibly matching TRBD1 (6 bases). This CDR3 region has 14 residues. The ends were cut back, 6 bases at V and 2 bases at J, with 13 bases in the middle. Germline V gene data show CDR1 as MNHEY and CDR2 as SVGAGI. The CDR3: CASRPQGLNTEAFF. CDR3 nucleotides: TGTGCCAGCAGACCCCAGGGGCTAAACACTGAAGCTTTCTTT.

The chain combines TRBV27 with TRBJ2-7; D uncertain. V was pared by 9 bases and J by 0 bases, with 6 bases between. CDR3 length: 11 residues. Germline loops: CDR1 MNHEY, CDR2 SMNVEV (reference sequence). CDR3 coding DNA: TGTGCCAGTAAGAGCTCCTACGAGCAGTACTTC. It yields the protein CASKSSYEQYF.

This chain links TRBV20-1 with TRBJ1-1; maybe TRBD1 (6 bases). This CDR3 contains 11 residues. Germline CDR1 DFQATT, CDR2 SNEGSKA (reference sequence). V lost 6 bases to trimming and J lost 10 bases, with 15 bases between them. The CDR3 region is CSAQAGGLAFF. The CDR3 coding sequence is TGCAGTGCCCAGGCGGGGGGGCTAGCTTTCTTT.

The rearrangement uses TRBV27 and TRBJ1-2; TRBD1 aligns across 10 bases. The germline V gene encodes CDR1 MNHEY and CDR2 SMNVEV (reference sequence). With V trimmed by 4 bases and J by 6 bases, 5 bases remained unmatched. CDR3 size: 14 residues. The CDR3 nucleotides are TGTGCCAGCAGTTGGGGACAGGGGATCGATGGCTACACCTTC. This encodes CASSWGQGIDGYTF.

In DNA, the CDR3 is TGTGCCAGCAGCGTAGATGCTAGGACCTACGAGCAGTACTTC. Protein: CASSVDARTYEQYF. This chain joins TRBV9 and TRBJ2-7; D is undetermined. The CDR3 extends over 14 amino acids. The V end lost 0 bases, the J end lost 2 bases, and 9 bases lay between the germline ends. The germline CDR1 and CDR2 sequences are SGDLS and YYNGEE.

The chain combines TRBV18 with TRBJ2-7; maybe TRBD1 (6 bases). V was trimmed by 2 bases and J by 7 bases, leaving 12 bases between them. This CDR3 has 13 amino acids. Germline values: CDR1 KGHSH, CDR2 LQKENI. CDR3 protein: CASSPNGGREQYF. DNA for the CDR3: TGTGCCAGCTCACCAAATGGGGGCAGGGAGCAGTACTTC.

The chain couples TRBV7-6 to TRBJ2-7; 10 bases align to TRBD2. The germline V gene has CDR1 SGHVS and CDR2 FNYEAQ. This CDR3 comprises 15 residues. V shed 3 bases, J shed 5 bases, and the junction held 7 bases outside the gene matches. CDR3 DNA: TGTGCCAGCAGCTTGAAAGCGGGAGGGGTTAACGAGCAGTACTTC. Translation: CASSLKAGGVNEQYF.

The chain joins TRBV7-8 to TRBJ2-5; TRBD1 matches 8 bases. With the DNA end fitting TRBJ2-7 better, the J assignment may be wrong. The CDR3 consists of 15 residues. Germline V gene data show CDR1 as SGHVS and CDR2 as FQNEAQ. CDR3 bases: TGTGCCAGCAGCCAAAACAGGGGGGTAACCTACGAGCAGTACTTC. Translation: CASSQNRGVTYEQYF.

The DNA of the CDR3 is TGTGCCAGCAACCCCGGGACAGCTTACAATGAGCAGTTCTTC. Amino acid sequence: CASNPGTAYNEQFF. The rearrangement uses TRBV2 and TRBJ2-1; 7 bases align to TRBD1. CDR3 length: 14 residues. Losses at the gene ends were 7 bases for V and 4 bases for J; bases not matched to a gene: 7. Per germline, CDR1 SNHLY and CDR2 FYNNEI.

This clone occurred a few times. The chain has TRBV19 and TRBJ2-7; maybe TRBD1 (6 bases). Per the germline V gene, CDR1 is LNHDA and CDR2 is SQIVND (reference sequence). The CDR3 loop spans 15 amino acids. The ends were cut back, 5 bases at V and 4 bases at J, with 18 bases in the middle. The CDR3 bases are TGTGCCAGTAGTGCCGGACAGTCCTTCTTATACGAGCAGTACTTC. It yields the protein CASSAGQSFLYEQYF.

The chain combines TRBV27 with TRBJ1-5; maybe TRBD1 (6 bases). The CDR3 sequence is 14 residues long. The V gene's germline CDR1 is MNHEY and CDR2 SMNVEV (reference sequence). Trimming shortened V by 2 bases and J by 1 base, and 6 bases separated the two germline ends. CDR3: CASSLQGSNQPQHF. CDR3 DNA: TGTGCCAGCAGTTTACAGGGGAGCAATCAGCCCCAGCATTTT.

This chain uses TRBV2 with TRBJ2-7; 9 nucleotides align to TRBD2. Trimming removed 5 bases from V and 6 bases from J; junction bases left unmatched: 8. The CDR3 has 14 residues. Per the germline V gene, CDR1 is SNHLY and CDR2 is FYNNEI. The DNA for the CDR3 is TGTGCCAGCAGTTTAGCGGGAGCTCTCCTCGAGCAGTACTTC. It codes for CASSLAGALLEQYF. Drawing the rest from reference TRBV2 and TRBJ2-7, the complete variable domain is EPEVTQTPSHQVTQMGQEVILRCVPISNHLYFYWYRQILGQKVEFLVSFYNNEISEKSEIFDDQFSVERPDGSNFTLKIRSTKLEDSAMYFCASSLAGALLEQYFGPGTRLTVT.

The chain combines TRBV10-3 with TRBJ2-5; D uncertain. Judging by the DNA end, TRBJ2-7 fits better; the J call may be wrong. This CDR3 contains 13 residues. CDR1 ENHRY and CDR2 SYGVKD come from the germline V gene. CDR3 region: CAISDRPSYEQYF. The CDR3 DNA sequence: TGTGCCATCAGTGACAGGCCCTCCTACGAGCAGTACTTC.

V gene TRBV4-2 combines with J gene TRBJ2-1; 8 bases match TRBD2. J lost 5 bases, V lost 1 base, and 4 bases had no gene match. CDR1 is LGHNA and CDR2 is YNFKEQ in the germline V gene. There are 15 residues in the CDR3. The CDR3 DNA reads TGTGCCAGCAGCCAAGGAGCGGGAGCCGACAATGAGCAGTTCTTC. It codes for CASSQGAGADNEQFF.

The chain carries TRBV5-1 and TRBJ1-2; 12 bases agree with TRBD1. Germline trimming cut 0 bases from V and 4 bases from J; bases unmatched to any gene: 7. CDR3 length equals 17 residues. Germline-derived CDR1 and CDR2 are SGHRS and YFSETQ. For the CDR3, the DNA is TGCGCCAGCAGCTTGGATGGGACAGGGGGCGCGGGCTATGGCTACACCTTC. This sequence encodes CASSLDGTGGAGYGYTF.

V and J are TRBV19 and TRBJ2-5; the D gene is possibly TRBD2 (6 bases). This CDR3 spans 14 amino acids. From germline, CDR1 is LNHDA and CDR2 SQIVND (reference sequence). The V and J ends lost 5 bases and 4 bases respectively, with 14 bases between them. The DNA for the CDR3 is TGTGCCAGTAGTTTTAGCGGCGGGTTAGAGACCCAGTACTTC. Its translation is CASSFSGGLETQYF.

The sample holds a few counts of this clone. The V call is TRBV18, the J call TRBJ2-5; the D is unclear. Deletions cut 6 bases from V and 0 bases from J, with 5 bases between. The CDR3 extends over 12 amino acids. Germline values: CDR1 KGHSH, CDR2 LQKENI. The CDR3 DNA reads as TGTGCCAGCTCCCTGTACCAAGAGACCCAGTACTTC. Protein product: CASSLYQETQYF. The full variable domain, in which reference TRBV18 and TRBJ2-5 provide the parts outside the CDR3, is NAGVMQNPRHLVRRRGQEARLRCSPMKGHSHVYWYRQLPEEGLKFMVYLQKENIIDESGMPKERFSAEFPKEGPSILRIQQVVRGDSAAYFCASSLYQETQYFGPGTRLLVL.

The chain recombines TRBV28 with TRBJ1-5, with D tentatively TRBD1 (5 bases). The CDR3 has 12 amino acids. The V end was cut by 5 bases, the J end by 6 bases, with 8 bases between. Germline loops: CDR1 MDHEN, CDR2 SYDVKM. DNA for the CDR3: TGTGCCAGCAGTACCGGGGGTCAGCCCCAGCATTTT. As protein: CASSTGGQPQHF. The variable domain in full, completed from reference TRBV28 and TRBJ1-5, reads DVKVTQSSRYLVKRTGEKVFLECVQDMDHENMFWYRQDPGLGLRLIYFSYDVKMKEKGDIPEGYSVSREKKERFSLILESASTNQTSMYLCASSTGGQPQHFGDGTRLSIL.

The chain combines TRBV2 with TRBJ2-7; 7 bases map to TRBD1. The germline V gene has CDR1 SNHLY and CDR2 FYNNEI. This CDR3 spans 14 amino acids. With 3 bases clipped from V and 3 bases from J, the junction kept 5 bases outside the gene matches. Written as DNA, the CDR3 is TGTGCCAGCAGTGACCGACAGGGACGCTACGAGCAGTACTTC. Amino acid sequence: CASSDRQGRYEQYF.

V gene TRBV5-1 combines with J gene TRBJ2-1; 7 bases agree with TRBD2. V lost 2 bases to trimming and J lost 9 bases; unmatched junction nucleotides: 17. CDR3 length equals 17 residues. CDR1 and CDR2 from the germline V gene are SGHRS and YFSETQ. Here the CDR3 DNA reads TGCGCCAGCAGCTTACCCCCGGCGGGAGTAGAGGGTGGTGAGCAGTTCTTC. Its translation is CASSLPPAGVEGGEQFF.

This rearrangement joins TRBV4-1 to TRBJ2-2; 7 bases fit TRBD1. The V segment lost 1 base and the J segment 4 bases; nucleotides outside the gene matches: 6. Germline V gene data show CDR1 as MGHRA and CDR2 as YSYEKL. CDR3 length equals 16 residues. CDR3 nucleotides: TGCGCCAGCAGCCAAGGAACAGGGGCGCTCACCGGGGAGCTGTTTTTT. Translation: CASSQGTGALTGELFF.

The V gene is TRBV20-1, the J gene TRBJ2-7; possibly TRBD1 for D (6 bases). The V gene lost 5 bases and the J gene lost 6 bases, with 8 bases spanning the gap. Germline V CDR1 and CDR2: DFQATT, SNEGSKA (reference sequence). The CDR3 loop spans 10 amino acids. DNA for the CDR3: TGCAGTGCTGCAGGGGCCGAGCAGTACTTC. This encodes CSAAGAEQYF.